What follows is one T cell receptor beta chain and its context. The sample belongs to a study of T-cell reconstitution after alpha-beta-depleted transplantation in children. Germline CDR1 is SEHNR and CDR2 is FQNEAQ (reference sequence). Trimming removed 1 base at V and 4 bases at J, with 12 bases between. The CDR3 totals 15 residues. As it was prepared, the TCRbeta library received unique molecular identifiers. TCRdb reprocessed the PCR reads via MiXCR and lists one record per CDR3 protein. The sample consists of under 50,000 distinct CDR3 sequences, around half of them appearing once. Specimen: peripheral blood, collected before TCRalphabeta/CD19-depleted stem cell transplant. This receptor was taken from a boy younger than two with SCID, due to receive a stem cell transplant. The V call is TRBV7-9, the J call TRBJ2-3, with D perhaps given as TRBD1 or TRBD2 (5 bases each). The CDR3 nucleotides are TGTGCCAGCAGCTTAGGGGGCATGGGGGCAGATACGCAGTATTTT. Translating it yields CASSLGGMGADTQYF.